The rows below give T cell receptor beta chains drawn from one sample of a study of a mutant IDH1 vaccine in newly diagnosed glioma. No antigen has been identified for these receptors. Profiled with immunoSEQ multiplex PCR; TCRdb holds only in-frame clones, not every one. The table includes about 56,000 clones, 80% to 90% detected once. Sequences were derived from PBMCs, sampled from a glioma patient whose treatment included an IDH1 peptide vaccine. The receptors shown here come from a woman aged 40 to 50 with glioma. Both conserved end residues are part of each CDR3. The D gene is left open where the match is weak. Clone size is given for some rows only: seen once, a few or many times, or a class if the clone is expanded.

d_gene	len	v_gene	j_gene	abundance	CDR3aa	CDR3nt
TRBD2	17	TRBV5-1	TRBJ2-7	NA	CASSLAGGAGGYREQYF	TGCGCCAGCAGCTTGGCCGGAGGGGCGGGAGGATACCGCGAGCAGTACTTC
TRBD1	14	TRBV6-1	TRBJ2-2	NA	CASSERQGSGELFF	TGTGCCAGCAGTGAACGACAGGGCTCCGGGGAGCTGTTTTTT
NA	13	TRBV5-1	TRBJ1-2	NA	CASSLVPTYGYTF	TGCGCCAGCAGCTTGGTACCAACCTATGGCTACACCTTC
NA	16	TRBV4-1	TRBJ2-7	NA	CASSQDPTGVRYEQYF	TGCGCCAGCAGCCAAGATCCGACCGGGGTTCGGTACGAGCAGTACTTC
TRBD2	16	TRBV28	TRBJ2-7	once	CASSLPGLAGPYEQYF	TGTGCCAGCAGTCTCCCTGGACTAGCGGGACCCTACGAGCAGTACTTC
TRBD1	15	TRBV5-6	TRBJ2-7	NA	CASSLVATGGDEQYF	TGTGCCAGCAGCTTGGTCGCGACAGGGGGCGACGAGCAGTACTTC
NA	18	TRBV14	TRBJ2-4	NA	CASSPHPGDNQAKNIQYF	TGTGCCAGCAGCCCTCATCCGGGGGACAACCAAGCCAAAAACATTCAGTACTTC
NA	15	TRBV19	TRBJ2-7	NA	CASRPQQGGGYEQYF	TGTGCCAGTAGGCCACAACAGGGCGGGGGTTACGAGCAGTACTTC
NA	16	TRBV7-8	TRBJ2-7	NA	CASSLDVTVRNYEQYF	TGTGCCAGCAGCTTGGATGTAACAGTCAGAAATTACGAGCAGTACTTC
NA	15	TRBV6-1	TRBJ1-1	NA	CASSEGLLLNTEAFF	TGTGCCAGCAGTGAGGGACTTCTCTTGAACACTGAAGCTTTCTTT
NA	15	TRBV27	TRBJ2-3	NA	CASSFLGGRSDTQYF	TGTGCCAGCAGTTTTTTGGGGGGGCGCTCAGATACGCAGTATTTT
TRBD1	15	TRBV19	TRBJ1-5	NA	CATRDRDYSNQPQHF	TGTGCCACCCGGGACAGGGATTATAGCAATCAGCCCCAGCATTTT
NA	13	TRBV18	TRBJ1-2	NA	CASSPQGDYGYTF	TGTGCCAGCTCACCGCAGGGTGACTATGGCTACACCTTC
NA	14	TRBV5-1	TRBJ1-3	NA	CASSFDGAGNTIYF	TGCGCCAGCAGCTTCGACGGGGCTGGAAACACCATATATTTT
TRBD1	13	TRBV19	TRBJ2-3	NA	CASSDRDTDTQYF	TGTGCCAGTAGTGACAGGGACACAGATACGCAGTATTTT
TRBD1	15	TRBV4-2	TRBJ1-6	NA	CASSPQGGENSPLHF	TGTGCCAGCAGCCCCCAGGGGGGTGAAAATTCACCCCTCCACTTT
NA	18	TRBV4-3	TRBJ1-3	NA	CASSQGAQGSSSGNTIYF	TGCGCCAGCAGCCAAGGAGCCCAGGGATCGAGCTCTGGAAACACCATATATTTT
NA	18	TRBV6-1	TRBJ1-4	NA	CASSEDGAYIATNEKLFF	TGTGCCAGCAGTGAAGACGGGGCATACATCGCAACTAATGAAAAACTGTTTTTT
TRBD1	18	TRBV7-9	TRBJ1-2	NA	CASSLIPATGRMGYGYTF	TGTGCCAGCAGCTTAATCCCCGCGACAGGGAGGATGGGTTATGGCTACACCTTC
NA	12	TRBV18	TRBJ2-7	once	CASSRSVYEQYF	TGTGCCAGCTCACGAAGTGTGTACGAGCAGTACTTC
NA	15	TRBV9	TRBJ1-6	NA	CASSFTQGNNSPLHF	TGTGCCAGCAGCTTTACCCAGGGCAATAATTCACCCCTCCACTTT
NA	14	TRBV7-2	TRBJ1-5	NA	CASSLTPGNQPQHF	TGTGCCAGCAGCTTAACCCCGGGGAATCAGCCCCAGCATTTT
TRBD2	18	TRBV5-1	TRBJ2-5	NA	CASRLYRQGTSDQETQYF	TGCGCCAGCAGGTTGTATAGGCAAGGGACTAGCGATCAAGAGACCCAGTACTTC
TRBD2	17	TRBV4-3	TRBJ2-2	once	CASSQDSGGMQAGELFF	TGCGCCAGCAGCCAAGATTCCGGGGGGATGCAGGCCGGGGAGCTGTTTTTT
NA	13	TRBV4-1	TRBJ2-2	NA	CASSQEGFGELFF	TGCGCCAGCAGCCAAGAAGGTTTCGGGGAGCTGTTTTTT
TRBD1	15	TRBV5-4	TRBJ1-2	NA	CASSFDRVANYGYTF	TGTGCCAGCAGCTTTGACAGGGTAGCTAACTATGGCTACACCTTC
NA	14	TRBV5-5	TRBJ2-7	NA	CASSLPTSTGEQYF	TGTGCCAGCAGCTTGCCGACCTCGACGGGGGAGCAGTACTTC
NA	13	TRBV7-8	TRBJ2-7	NA	CASSLSEGLEQYF	TGTGCCAGCAGCTTAAGTGAGGGACTTGAGCAGTACTTC
NA	18	TRBV30	TRBJ2-6	NA	CAWGSNLRQVSGANVLTF	TGTGCCTGGGGATCCAATCTCCGACAGGTCTCTGGGGCCAACGTCCTGACTTTC
NA	14	TRBV23-1	TRBJ2-6	few	CASTQDSGANVLTF	TGCGCCAGCACACAGGACTCTGGGGCCAACGTCCTGACTTTC
NA	12	TRBV7-2	TRBJ2-1	NA	CASSGGRSEQFF	TGTGCCAGCAGCGGCGGTAGAAGTGAGCAGTTCTTC
NA	15	TRBV7-7	TRBJ2-7	NA	CASSLGPGESYEQYF	TGTGCTAGCAGCTTAGGGCCGGGAGAGAGCTACGAGCAGTACTTC
TRBD1	16	TRBV19	TRBJ2-7	NA	CASSMPPGTGVSEQYF	TGTGCCAGTAGTATGCCTCCCGGGACAGGAGTCTCTGAGCAGTACTTC
TRBD2	18	TRBV14	TRBJ2-1	NA	CASSQRLRTSGSTALQFF	TGTGCCAGCAGCCAACGACTTCGGACTAGCGGGAGTACGGCTTTGCAGTTCTTC
NA	15	TRBV19	TRBJ1-5	NA	CASSIRRGSNQPQHF	TGTGCCAGTAGTATACGGCGAGGTAGCAATCAGCCCCAGCATTTT
NA	17	TRBV18	TRBJ1-4	NA	CASSPLTGLGTNEKLFF	TGTGCCAGCTCACCACTTACAGGGCTCGGGACTAATGAAAAACTGTTTTTT
TRBD1	13	TRBV4-2	TRBJ1-3	NA	CASSYRGGNTIYF	TGTGCCAGCAGCTACAGGGGCGGAAACACCATATATTTT
NA	15	TRBV5-1	TRBJ1-1	NA	CASSSFLGGRAGAFF	TGCGCCAGCAGCTCATTCCTTGGGGGACGGGCGGGAGCTTTCTTT
NA	15	TRBV7-2	TRBJ1-3	NA	CASSLGGSVGNTIYF	TGTGCCAGCAGCTTGGGGGGGTCTGTCGGAAACACCATATATTTT
NA	8	TRBV10-3	TRBJ1-1	NA	CAITPAFF	TGTGCCATCACCCCCGCTTTCTTT
NA	13	TRBV7-2	TRBJ2-1	few	CASSLGEGRQQFF	TGTGCCAGCAGCTTAGGAGAGGGCAGGCAGCAGTTCTTC
NA	14	TRBV19	TRBJ1-4	NA	CASSKWGANEKLFF	TGTGCCAGTAGTAAGTGGGGGGCTAATGAAAAACTGTTTTTT
NA	16	TRBV4-1	TRBJ2-6	NA	CASMGGNSPGANVLTF	TGCGCCAGCATGGGGGGTAATAGCCCTGGGGCCAACGTCCTGACTTTC
TRBD2	15	TRBV11-2	TRBJ2-7	NA	CASSKGLAGPYEQYF	TGTGCCAGCAGCAAAGGGCTAGCGGGGCCCTACGAGCAGTACTTC
NA	16	TRBV4-1	TRBJ2-2	NA	CASSRSTSLGTGELFF	TGCGCCAGCAGTCGAAGCACTAGTCTGGGCACCGGGGAGCTGTTTTTT
NA	12	TRBV29-1	TRBJ2-1	NA	CSSRKSGNEQFF	TGCAGCAGTAGGAAAAGTGGCAATGAGCAGTTCTTC